This T cell receptor (beta chain) came from a study of control samples from healthy donors and cancer patients. TCRdb's table, derived via immunoSEQ multiplex PCR, lists solely in-frame clones and lacks some. The sample lists fewer than 200,000 clones, almost 90% occurring once. CDR1 is SGHTA and CDR2 is FQGNSA in the germline V gene. The germline V and J ends were trimmed by 4 bases and 2 bases, with 8 bases remaining between them. The CDR3 loop spans 13 amino acids. What was sequenced was blood. The origin of this receptor is a woman between 45 and 60 years old in good health. The chain links TRBV7-2 to TRBJ1-2, with D possibly being TRBD1 (5 bases). CDR3 sequence (DNA): TGTGCCAGCAGCTCGGGACTCAACTATGGCTACACCTTC. It is translated as CASSSGLNYGYTF.